The entry that follows covers one T cell receptor beta chain sequence. The germline CDR1 and CDR2 sequences are KGHSH and LQKENI. V lost 4 bases, J lost 3 bases, and 2 bases stayed unmatched. The CDR3 length is 14 residues. Clones were read by immunoSEQ multiplex PCR, and TCRdb kept only the in-frame ones, dropping some. The sample lists about 160,000 clones; roughly 80% were seen once. The data were obtained in a study of blood T cell repertoires in COVID-19. The study drew participants aged about 18 to 90 years from 20 to 30 US areas. The chain uses TRBV18 and TRBJ1-1; 10 bases fit TRBD1. The sequencing sample was made of PBMCs or T cells enriched from blood (not recorded which). The clonotype originates from a woman in her 40s with acute COVID-19. The CDR3 loop reads CASSHGTGDTEAFF. CDR3 bases: TGTGCCAGCTCACACGGGACAGGGGACACTGAAGCTTTCTTT. Supplemented by reference TRBV18 and TRBJ1-1, the full variable domain reads NAGVMQNPRHLVRRRGQEARLRCSPMKGHSHVYWYRQLPEEGLKFMVYLQKENIIDESGMPKERFSAEFPKEGPSILRIQQVVRGDSAAYFCASSHGTGDTEAFFGQGTRLTVV.